The 9 T cell receptor beta chains presented below share a single source sample, sequenced in a study of metastatic and nonmetastatic thyroid tumors. TCRdb reprocessed the PCR reads via MiXCR. The table records several thousand clones, 35% of them present only once. Patients had received no treatment of any kind before thyroid surgery. The sample comprised adjacent normal tissue. These receptors all stem from a female donor with papillary thyroid cancer or a benign thyroid nodule (not recorded which). Some clones in this sample may be carry-over from other donors' samples.

This clone was seen many times. The DNA is left out, because the CDR3 cannot be placed on it with certainty; the CDR3 is given as TCRdb lists it. The rearrangement joins TRBV19 to TRBJ2-2; the table calls TRBD1, which could not be checked here. Both ends counted, the CDR3 spans 15 residues. CDR1 LNHDA and CDR2 SQIVND come from the germline V gene (reference sequence). CDR3: CASTSDRRETGELFF.

The chain has TRBV20-1 and TRBJ1-6; D unclear. V was clipped by 3 bases and J by 8 bases, with 11 bases between them. This CDR3 region has 13 residues. Germline loops: CDR1 DFQATT, CDR2 SNEGSKA (reference sequence). CDR3 sequence reads: CSARGFSDSPLHF. The CDR3 bases are TGCAGTGCTAGGGGCTTTTCAGATTCACCCCTCCACTTT.

This clone was counted between two and nine times. The rearrangement joins TRBV28 to TRBJ2-7, with 15 bases lining up with TRBD2. The trim removed 3 bases at V and 0 bases at J, leaving 6 bases unmatched. Per the germline V gene, CDR1 is MDHEN and CDR2 is SYDVKM. This CDR3 has 18 amino acids. CDR3 in DNA: TGTGCCAGCAGTTTGGGACTAGCGGGAGGTCCGGGCTCCTACGAGCAGTACTTC. Translation gives CASSLGLAGGPGSYEQYF.

This clone was counted only a few times. At one boundary the junction diverges from the germline segment, which might be a read error. The chain uses TRBV28 and TRBJ1-2; 8 positions match TRBD1. The CDR3 consists of 15 residues. Per the germline V gene, CDR1 is MDHEN and CDR2 is SYDVKM. The CDR3 coding sequence is TGTGCCAGCAGTGACCCCCCGGACAGGGTCTATTGCTACACCTTC. Protein sequence: CASSDPPDRVYCYTF.

CDR3 DNA sequence: TGTGCCAACAGCTTAGGGGTGGTCTCCTACGAGCAGTACTTC. This encodes CANSLGVVSYEQYF. The chain is built from TRBV28 and TRBJ2-7; possible D gene TRBD1, 5 bases. CDR3 length equals 14 residues. V gave up 10 bases and J gave up 0 bases, with 16 bases separating them. Germline CDR1 and CDR2: MDHEN and SYDVKM.

The chain links TRBV6-1 to TRBJ1-2, with 9 bases matching TRBD1. Germline CDR1 MNHNS, CDR2 SASEGT. The CDR3 contains 14 residues. Trimming removed 5 bases from V and 6 bases from J; junction bases left unmatched: 7. Written as DNA, the CDR3 is TGTGCCAGCAGTCAGACAGGGGGGCTTAATGGCTACACCTTC. Protein: CASSQTGGLNGYTF.

This clone was counted between two and nine times. This sequence joins TRBV12-3 or TRBV12-4 and TRBJ2-7; D perhaps matches TRBD2 (6 bases). The CDR3 runs 15 residues. Between the trimmed V and J ends, which lost 4 bases and 0 bases, there was a span of 13 bases. The CDR3 nucleotides read TGTGCCAGCAGTTCGGGGACTGCCTTCTCCTACGAGCAGTACTTC. This gives the protein CASSSGTAFSYEQYF.

This clone has only a few counts. V and J are TRBV2 and TRBJ2-3; possibly TRBD2 for D (6 bases). Germline V gene lookup returns CDR1 SNHLY and CDR2 FYNNEI. V lost 10 bases and J lost 4, with 12 bases in between. The CDR3 has 12 residues. The CDR3 region is CANGGGPDTQYF. CDR3 bases: TGTGCCAACGGGGGAGGCCCAGATACGCAGTATTTT.

In this sample, this clone turned up a few times. V is TRBV27 and J is TRBJ1-2; TRBD1 is a possible D gene (6 bases). The CDR3 covers 13 residues. CDR1 MNHEY and CDR2 SMNVEV come from the germline V gene (reference sequence). With 6 bases removed from V and 4 bases from J, the gap between germline ends came to 12 bases. The CDR3 nucleotides are TGTGCCAGCAGAATAGACAGGCGCTATGGCTACACCTTC. Its protein is CASRIDRRYGYTF.